The 14 T cell receptor beta chains below all came from one sample that was sequenced in a study of cytomegalovirus exposure and HLA in healthy donors. The PCR employed 60 Vbeta primers together with 13 Jbeta primers. Sequenced by immunoSEQ multiplex PCR; TCRdb stores in-frame clones only, minus some. The repertoire holds 60,000 to 70,000 clones, with 80% as singletons. Specimen: PBMCs. The receptor set was obtained from a woman aged 25 to 39 in good health and CMV-seronegative.

CDR3 DNA: TGCGCCAGCAGCTTGGCCTCTGGCGACTCTTCCCGCCGAGATACGCAGTATTTT. Translating gives CASSLASGDSSRRDTQYF. The V gene is TRBV5-1, the J gene TRBJ2-3; D is unresolved. The CDR3 is 18 residues long. Germline V gene sequence: CDR1 SGHRS, CDR2 YFSETQ. The germline V and J ends were trimmed by 0 bases and 5 bases, with 22 bases remaining between them.

The chain joins TRBV5-4 to TRBJ2-2; 7 nucleotides align to TRBD1. The V gene end was trimmed by 4 bases and the J gene end by 5 bases; junction bases not matched to a gene: 11. CDR1 SGHNT and CDR2 YYREEE come from the germline V gene (reference sequence). The length of the CDR3 is 16 residues. CDR3 protein: CASSPGTQGNTGELFF. The CDR3 DNA reads TGTGCCAGCAGCCCGGGGACACAGGGGAATACCGGGGAGCTGTTTTTT.

The rearrangement joins TRBV10-3 to TRBJ1-2; a weak D match, TRBD1 (6 bases). This CDR3 contains 12 residues. Looked up from germline, CDR1 is ENHRY and CDR2 is SYGVKD. V was trimmed by 6 bases and J by 5 bases, leaving 10 bases between them. The CDR3 sequence is CAISRTEYGYTF. CDR3 bases: TGTGCCATCAGCCGGACAGAATATGGCTACACCTTC.

The chain has TRBV2 and TRBJ1-2; D possibly corresponds to TRBD1 (6 bases). The CDR3 has 16 residues. Trimming shortened V by 6 bases and J by 0 bases, and 17 bases separated the two germline ends. Germline V gene lookup returns CDR1 SNHLY and CDR2 FYNNEI. This CDR3 is CASRTGTPVSNYGYTF. The CDR3 nucleotides are TGTGCCAGCAGAACCGGGACACCCGTTTCTAACTATGGCTACACCTTC.

As DNA, the CDR3 is TGTGCCAGCAGCTCACTAGCGGGGGACAGCCCAGATACGCAGTATTTT. Protein sequence: CASSSLAGDSPDTQYF. The gene calls are TRBV7-7 and TRBJ2-3, with TRBD2 matching over 11 bases. Germline loops: CDR1 SSHAT, CDR2 FNYEAQ (reference sequence). Trimming took 4 bases from V and 4 from J; bases not matched to a gene: 7. The CDR3 has 16 amino acids.

This clone occurred a few times. This chain links TRBV5-1 with TRBJ2-2, with TRBD1 matching over 9 bases. This CDR3 is built from 18 residues. Germline V gene sequence: CDR1 SGHRS, CDR2 YFSETQ. J lost 6 bases, V lost 3 bases, and 15 bases had no gene match. The CDR3 sequence is CASSSQVPGTGRAGELFF. In DNA, the CDR3 is TGCGCCAGCAGCTCCCAAGTGCCCGGGACAGGGCGGGCCGGGGAGCTGTTTTTT.

In DNA, the CDR3 is TGTGCCAGCAGTTACTCGCAGGGAAACACTGAAGCTTTCTTT. Protein sequence: CASSYSQGNTEAFF. This chain joins TRBV6-5 and TRBJ1-1; a possible D gene is TRBD1 (5 bases). Germline lookup yields CDR1 MNHEY and CDR2 SVGAGI. The V and J ends lost 0 bases and 2 bases respectively, with 7 bases between them. The CDR3 totals 14 residues.

The V and J genes are TRBV7-6 and TRBJ2-5, with 9 bases matching TRBD2. CDR3 length equals 15 residues. The germline V gene has CDR1 SGHVS and CDR2 FNYEAQ. V lost 5 bases and J lost 3; bases outside the gene matches: 7. The CDR3 sequence is CASSRLVAGEETQYF. In DNA, the CDR3 is TGTGCCAGCAGCCGCTTAGTAGCGGGGGAAGAGACCCAGTACTTC.

This clone came up a few times. The chain uses TRBV19 and TRBJ1-2, with TRBD1 matching 10 bases. Per the germline V gene, CDR1 is LNHDA and CDR2 is SQIVND (reference sequence). The CDR3 extends over 15 amino acids. V lost 5 bases to trimming and J lost 0 bases; unmatched junction nucleotides: 3. The CDR3 coding sequence is TGTGCCAGTAGTGCGGGACAGGGGTCTAACTATGGCTACACCTTC. Its protein is CASSAGQGSNYGYTF.

The chain employs TRBV10-3 and TRBJ2-7, with D possibly being TRBD1 (6 bases). Trimming removed 0 bases at V and 2 bases at J, with 8 bases between. Germline CDR1 ENHRY, CDR2 SYGVKD. The CDR3 spans 14 residues. CDR3 coding DNA: TGTGCCATCAGTGAGTCAGGGGGACCCTACGAGCAGTACTTC. Its translation: CAISESGGPYEQYF.

The rearrangement joins TRBV29-1 to TRBJ2-7; D is undetermined. Germline V CDR1 and CDR2: SQVTM, ANQGSEA. The CDR3 covers 12 residues. V dropped 1 base and J dropped 1 base, with 5 bases sitting between them. CDR3 in DNA: TGCAGCGTTGAAGGGCAGTCCTACGAGCAGTACTTC. Amino acids: CSVEGQSYEQYF.

V is TRBV7-8 and J is TRBJ1-5; D possibly corresponds to TRBD1 (5 bases). V lost 6 bases, J lost 5 bases, and 14 bases lay in between. CDR1 is SGHVS, CDR2 FQNEAQ, per germline. The CDR3 is made up of 14 amino acids. The CDR3 spells CASRGRGSYQPQHF. CDR3 DNA: TGTGCCAGCAGGGGTAGGGGAAGTTATCAGCCCCAGCATTTT. Full variable domain (rest looked up from reference TRBV7-8 and TRBJ1-5): GAGVSQSPRYKVAKRGQDVALRCDPISGHVSLFWYQQALGQGPEFLTYFQNEAQLDKSGLPSDRFFAERPEGSVSTLKIQRTQQEDSAVYLCASRGRGSYQPQHFGDGTRLSIL.

The J gene is TRBJ1-6, the V gene TRBV4-2; D remains ambiguous. CDR1 LGHNA and CDR2 YNFKEQ come from the germline V gene. Deletions cut 0 bases from V and 8 bases from J, with 14 bases between. The CDR3 covers 16 residues. CDR3: CASSQEVVGVDSPLHF. Here the CDR3 DNA reads TGTGCCAGCAGCCAAGAGGTGGTCGGTGTGGATTCACCCCTCCACTTT.

J is TRBJ1-5 and V is TRBV25-1; perhaps TRBD1 as D (5 bases). The CDR3 spans 14 residues. The V end lost 4 bases, the J end lost 0 bases, and 7 bases lay between the germline ends. The germline V gene has CDR1 MGHDK and CDR2 SYGVNS. In DNA, the CDR3 is TGTGCCAGCAGTGGGGGCCTTAGCAATCAGCCCCAGCATTTT. It is translated as CASSGGLSNQPQHF.